Following are 9 T cell receptor beta chains from one sample sequenced in a study of T cell clonality in common variable immunodeficiency. Findings and limits, study-wide: Fewer deletions and N-nucleotide insertions were reportedly seen in common variable immunodeficiency TCR beta sequences.

The data were produced by immunoSEQ multiplex PCR, yet TCRdb's version contains in-frame clones alone and is incomplete. The data show 30,000 to 40,000 clones, with none appearing a single time. These receptors' antigens are unknown. The sample was peripheral blood mononuclear cells. These TCRs come from a human donor with common variable immunodeficiency.

Concerning this clone: The missing CDR3 end, 3 residues past where the read stops, is filled in from the germline J gene. This rearrangement joins TRBV2 to TRBJ2-2; D is perhaps TRBD2 (5 bases). CDR3 length: 15 residues. The germline gives CDR1 SNHLY, CDR2 FYNNEI. V was shortened by 6 bases and J by 6 bases, with 17 bases between the two germline ends. The CDR3 here is CASRAGGLKAGELFF. The sequenced part of the CDR3 DNA is TGTGCCAGCAGGGCGGGCGGCTTGAAGGCCGGGGAG.

This clone was seen a handful of times. The read ends 3 residues shy of where the CDR3 ends; the end is completed using the germline J gene. The rearrangement uses TRBV19 and TRBJ1-5; no reliable D call. Germline V CDR1 and CDR2: LNHDA, SQIVND (reference sequence). Trimming pared 3 bases from V and 6 bases from J, leaving 15 bases between. The CDR3 is 15 residues long. The CDR3 bases that were read are TGTGCCAGTAGTATTGATTCAGGTTATGTTCAGCCC. Translating it yields CASSIDSGYVQP. The full CDR3 protein is CASSIDSGYVQPQHF.

A note on this clone: The read ends 3 residues shy of where the CDR3 ends; the end is completed using the germline J gene. This chain links TRBV2 with TRBJ2-7; 13 nucleotides match TRBD2. Germline V lookup: CDR1 SNHLY, CDR2 FYNNEI. With V trimmed by 6 bases and J by 0 bases, 5 bases remained unmatched. The CDR3 extends over 16 amino acids. CDR3 DNA (partial): TGTGCCAGCAGCGGACTAGCGGGAGCGGGCTCCTACGAG. Translation: CASSGLAGAGSYE. The whole CDR3 reads CASSGLAGAGSYEQYF.

Comments on this clone: The read comes to an end 3 residues before the CDR3 does, leaving the germline J gene to fill in the end. The chain joins TRBV10-2 to TRBJ2-7; 13 bases fit TRBD2. The CDR3 is 15 residues long. In germline, CDR1 is WSHSY, CDR2 SAAADI. J was trimmed by 2 bases and V by 6 bases; bases with no gene match: 4. Here the CDR3 reads CASSGTSGATYEQYF. The covered CDR3 bases are TGCGCCAGCAGCGGGACTAGCGGGGCTACCTACGAG.

Only a few counts were recorded for this clone. The sequenced fragment ends 3 residues before the CDR3 boundary, so the rest is inferred from the germline J gene. J is TRBJ1-5 and V is TRBV20-1, with D uncertain. Germline values: CDR1 DFQATT, CDR2 SNEGSKA (reference sequence). Trimming pared 0 bases from V and 6 bases from J, leaving 18 bases between. This CDR3 is 16 amino acids long. The CDR3 DNA, read in part, is TGCAGTGCTAGAGAAGGTGGGCGCGGGGAGGGTCAGCCC. Translating gives CSAREGGRGEGQP. The CDR3 reads in full as CSAREGGRGEGQPQHF.

This clone was counted many times. The read ends 3 residues early relative to the CDR3; the germline J gene fills the gap. The chain employs TRBV7-6 and TRBJ2-7, with 8 positions matching TRBD2. After removal of 5 bases from V and 4 bases from J, the junction contained 10 bases not matched to a gene. The CDR3 contains 15 residues. The germline CDR1 and CDR2 sequences are SGHVS and FNYEAQ. The CDR3 is CASSASTSVIYEQYF. The sequenced part of the CDR3 DNA is TGTGCCAGCAGCGCGTCGACTAGCGTCATATACGAG. The full variable domain, its missing parts supplied by reference TRBV7-6 and TRBJ2-7, is GAGVSQSPRYKVTKRGQDVALRCDPISGHVSLYWYRQALGQGPEFLTYFNYEAQQDKSGLPNDRFSAERPEGSISTLTIQRTEQRDSAMYRCASSASTSVIYEQYFGPGTRLTVT.

A word on this clone: The CDR3 is cut off 3 residues early in the read; its end comes from the germline J gene. The chain has TRBV7-2 and TRBJ2-5; D gene uncertain. Germline CDR1 and CDR2: SGHTA and FQGNSA. The CDR3 spans 14 residues. Trimming stripped 3 bases from V and 1 base from J, with 9 bases between. CDR3 DNA (partial): TGTGCCAGCAGCTTCCGGTCGGGCCAAGAGACC. It codes for CASSFRSGQET. The entire CDR3 sequence reads CASSFRSGQETQYF.

As to this clone: The DNA ends 3 residues before the CDR3 does, and the rest of the CDR3 is filled in from the germline J gene. The genes are TRBV19 and TRBJ2-7; 11 positions match TRBD2. Germline-derived CDR1 and CDR2 are LNHDA and SQIVND (reference sequence). V lost 5 bases to trimming and J lost 4 bases; unmatched junction nucleotides: 7. This CDR3 has 15 amino acids. This CDR3 is CASSGSGLAEYEQYF. The covered CDR3 bases are TGTGCCAGTAGTGGATCGGGACTAGCGGAATACGAG.

This clone was seen a few times. The read halts 3 residues ahead of the CDR3 end, with the missing end drawn from the germline J gene. J is TRBJ1-4 and V is TRBV19, with a tentative D call TRBD1 (6 bases). CDR3 length: 13 residues. Trimming shortened V by 7 bases and J by 6 bases, and 12 bases separated the two germline ends. CDR1 is LNHDA and CDR2 is SQIVND in the germline V gene (reference sequence). This CDR3 is CASTWGRYEKLFF. CDR3 bases read: TGTGCCAGTACGTGGGGGCGATATGAAAAA. The whole variable domain, remainder taken from reference TRBV19 and TRBJ1-4, is DGGITQSPKYLFRKEGQNVTLSCEQNLNHDAMYWYRQDPGQGLRLIYYSQIVNDFQKGDIAEGYSVSREKKESFPLTVTSAQKNPTAFYLCASTWGRYEKLFFGSGTQLSVL.